These 23 T cell receptor beta chains share one sample of origin, sequenced in a study of beta chain features in type 1 diabetes. The study reverse transcribed the entire isolated RNA, so it sequenced expressed TCRB transcripts. Using immunoSEQ multiplex PCR, the repertoire was profiled, and TCRdb retains in-frame clones only, with some absent. The table has 130,000 or so clones, around a tenth seen once. Sequencing used central memory CD4+ T cells from blood. Receptors were obtained from a man between 18 and 29 years old in good health.

The CDR3 DNA follows: TGTGCCAGCAGCTTTTCAAACGGGGAGCTGTTTTTT. It is translated as CASSFSNGELFF. This chain links TRBV9 with TRBJ2-2; D is uncertain. There are 12 residues in the CDR3. Between the trimmed V and J ends, which lost 4 bases and 7 bases, there was a span of 8 bases. Germline V CDR1 and CDR2: SGDLS, YYNGEE.

This sequence joins TRBV7-3 and TRBJ2-5; 10 bases fit TRBD2. Unmatched junction bases numbered 9, after V lost 4 bases and J lost 4 bases. This CDR3 contains 16 residues. Germline CDR1 and CDR2: SGHTA and FQGTGA. CDR3 in amino acids: CASSYGLSGGRETQYF. In DNA, the CDR3 is TGTGCCAGCAGCTATGGACTTAGCGGGGGGAGAGAGACCCAGTACTTC.

This chain joins TRBV5-4 and TRBJ2-2; 9 bases fit TRBD1. V shed 2 bases and J 7 bases; nucleotides not matched to a gene: 6. Germline V gene sequence: CDR1 SGHNT, CDR2 YYREEE (reference sequence). The CDR3 totals 15 residues. Here the CDR3 DNA reads TGTGCCAGCAGCTTCTATACAGGGGGCGGCGGGGAGCTGTTTTTT. Encoded protein: CASSFYTGGGGELFF.

This chain joins TRBV5-1 and TRBJ2-5, with 7 bases lining up with TRBD2. Germline loops: CDR1 SGHRS, CDR2 YFSETQ. The junction had 6 bases not matched to a gene; V was cut back by 6 bases and J by 4 bases. The CDR3 has 13 amino acids. The CDR3 region is CASTDPGGETQYF. CDR3 nucleotides: TGCGCCAGCACTGATCCGGGAGGAGAGACCCAGTACTTC.

The J gene is TRBJ2-6, the V gene TRBV7-7; no reliable D call. The CDR3 sequence is 12 residues long. Trimming took 9 bases from V and 3 from J, leaving 6 bases between them. The germline V gene encodes CDR1 SSHAT and CDR2 FNYEAQ (reference sequence). CDR3 nucleotides: TGTGCCAGTTTAAATGGGGCCAACGTCCTGACTTTC. Amino acids: CASLNGANVLTF.

The J gene is TRBJ1-1, the V gene TRBV11-2, with 10 bases matching TRBD1. The V and J ends lost 4 bases and 8 bases, in that order; junction bases with no gene match: 7. Per the germline V gene, CDR1 is SGHAT and CDR2 is FQNNGV. This CDR3 spans 14 amino acids. CDR3 protein: CASSSQTGGLEAFF. CDR3 sequence (DNA): TGTGCCAGCAGCTCCCAGACAGGGGGCTTGGAAGCTTTCTTT.

V is TRBV7-9 and J is TRBJ1-6; D uncertain. The CDR3 runs 13 residues. The germline CDR1 and CDR2 sequences are SEHNR and FQNEAQ (reference sequence). The V and J ends lost 5 bases and 13 bases respectively, with 15 bases between them. CDR3 in DNA: TGTGCCAGCAGCCCCTCGACTCGTTTCCCCCTCCACTTT. Translating gives CASSPSTRFPLHF.

The CDR3 DNA follows: TGTGCCAGTAGTGGCAGGGGGCTGCGAAGCAATCAGCCCCAGCATTTT. Protein sequence: CASSGRGLRSNQPQHF. This chain joins TRBV19 and TRBJ1-5; 8 bases are a match to TRBD1. The V gene end was trimmed by 5 bases and the J gene end by 1 base; junction bases not matched to a gene: 7. The germline CDR1 and CDR2 sequences are LNHDA and SQIVND (reference sequence). CDR3 size: 16 residues.

This clone was seen a handful of times. A much larger clonotype is one base distant, so this may be a read error. This chain joins TRBV7-2 and TRBJ1-4; D is unresolved. The CDR3 is 11 residues long. The V end was cut by 3 bases, the J end by 7 bases, with 3 bases between. Germline CDR1 reads SGHTA; CDR2 reads FQGNSA. The CDR3 bases are TGTGCCAGCAGCTTCGGTGAAAAACTGTTTTTT. Translating gives CASSFGEKLFF.

The V gene is TRBV27, the J gene TRBJ2-3; the D gene is possibly TRBD2 (6 bases). V lost 4 bases, J lost 6 bases, and 8 bases lay in between. This CDR3 comprises 12 residues. Germline V gene sequence: CDR1 MNHEY, CDR2 SMNVEV (reference sequence). CDR3 in amino acids: CASSSREDTQYF. In DNA form, the CDR3 reads TGTGCCAGCAGTTCCCGGGAGGATACGCAGTATTTT.

This clone was seen only a few times. The genes are TRBV29-1 and TRBJ1-2, with 7 bases matching TRBD1. The length of the CDR3 is 12 residues. Germline V lookup: CDR1 SQVTM, CDR2 ANQGSEA. After removal of 0 bases from V and 7 bases from J, the junction contained 2 bases not matched to a gene. In DNA form, the CDR3 reads TGCAGCGTTGAAGATCAGGGGGGTGGCTACACCTTC. Translation: CSVEDQGGGYTF.

The V gene is TRBV29-1, the J gene TRBJ2-7, with TRBD1 as a possible D gene (5 bases). Trimming removed 7 bases at V and 0 bases at J, with 13 bases between. The CDR3 is 13 residues long. CDR1 is SQVTM and CDR2 is ANQGSEA in the germline V gene. CDR3 sequence reads: CSAMTENSYEQYF. CDR3 bases: TGCAGCGCCATGACAGAAAACTCCTACGAGCAGTACTTC.

This clone has more than one count but fewer than ten. This sequence joins TRBV7-9 and TRBJ2-1; 7 positions match TRBD1. The CDR3 contains 15 residues. Germline assignment: CDR1 SEHNR and CDR2 FQNEAQ (reference sequence). Unmatched junction bases numbered 10, after V lost 3 bases and J lost 8 bases. CDR3 bases: TGTGCCAGCAGCTTTGGGGCAGGGGGAAGTTATGAGCAGTTCTTC. This translates into CASSFGAGGSYEQFF.

This clone was seen a few times. The chain couples TRBV27 to TRBJ2-7, with D possibly TRBD1 on 5 matching bases. CDR1 and CDR2 (germline): MNHEY, SMNVEV (reference sequence). The CDR3 contains 12 residues. Trimming removed 6 bases at V and 5 bases at J, with 11 bases between. Here the CDR3 reads CASRRQGNEQYF. The CDR3, as DNA: TGTGCCAGCAGACGGCAGGGAAACGAGCAGTACTTC.

This clone was observed a handful of times. The J gene is TRBJ2-7, the V gene TRBV14; 7 bases map to TRBD2. Germline V gives CDR1 SGHDN, CDR2 FVKESK. With 0 bases clipped from V and 3 bases from J, the junction kept 5 bases outside the gene matches. CDR3 size: 15 residues. CDR3 bases: TGTGCCAGCAGCCAAGACGAGGGAGGGGTCTACGAGCAGTACTTC. This gives the protein CASSQDEGGVYEQYF.

In its sample, this clone was seen a few times. The V and J genes are TRBV11-2 and TRBJ2-1; 12 nucleotides agree with TRBD2. The V gene's germline CDR1 is SGHAT and CDR2 FQNNGV. The CDR3 length is 17 residues. V shed 1 base, J shed 6 bases, and the junction held 7 bases outside the gene matches. Here the CDR3 DNA reads TGTGCCAGCAGCTTAGTGACGGGACTAGCGGGTGTCAATGAGCAGTTCTTC. Its protein product is CASSLVTGLAGVNEQFF.

The V and J genes are TRBV7-8 and TRBJ1-1; D not certain. The CDR3 spans 14 residues. With 3 bases removed from V and 0 bases from J, the gap between germline ends came to 8 bases. Germline V lookup: CDR1 SGHVS, CDR2 FQNEAQ. CDR3 in amino acids: CASSFSGLNTEAFF. For the CDR3, the DNA is TGTGCCAGCAGCTTCTCCGGTCTGAACACTGAAGCTTTCTTT.

DNA of the CDR3: TGTGCCAGCAGCTTAGCGCTCGGGATTTCACCCCTCCACTTT. Translation gives CASSLALGISPLHF. The chain couples TRBV7-9 to TRBJ1-6; D remains ambiguous. V was pared by 0 bases and J by 9 bases, with 9 bases between. The length of the CDR3 is 14 residues. CDR1 is SEHNR, CDR2 FQNEAQ, per germline (reference sequence).

The chain uses TRBV5-6 and TRBJ1-4; tentatively, D is TRBD1 (6 bases). V was clipped by 0 bases and J by 7 bases, with 16 bases between them. The CDR3 is 16 residues long. CDR1 and CDR2 from the germline V gene are SGHDT and YYEEEE. CDR3 residues: CASSLAGTSGPEKLFF. As DNA, the CDR3 is TGTGCCAGCAGCTTGGCCGGGACATCAGGACCTGAAAAACTGTTTTTT. Together with reference TRBV5-6 and TRBJ1-4, the CDR3 gives the full variable domain: DAGVTQSPTHLIKTRGQQVTLRCSPKSGHDTVSWYQQALGQGPQFIFQYYEEEERQRGNFPDRFSGHQFPNYSSELNVNALLLGDSALYLCASSLAGTSGPEKLFFGSGTQLSVL.

This clone occurred a few times. This chain uses TRBV6-5 with TRBJ2-1; 7 nucleotides align to TRBD1. The CDR3 extends over 13 amino acids. Germline V gene sequence: CDR1 MNHEY, CDR2 SVGAGI. With V trimmed by 6 bases and J by 4 bases, 3 bases remained unmatched. This CDR3 is CASRGTAYNEQFF. As DNA, the CDR3 is TGTGCCAGCAGGGGGACAGCTTACAATGAGCAGTTCTTC.

The chain carries TRBV18 and TRBJ2-1, with a possible D match to TRBD2 (6 bases). The CDR3 contains 14 residues. Per germline, CDR1 KGHSH and CDR2 LQKENI. V was trimmed by 2 bases and J by 8 bases, leaving 13 bases between them. The CDR3 here is CASSPDSASDEQFF. CDR3 bases: TGTGCCAGCTCACCAGACTCTGCTAGCGATGAGCAGTTCTTC.

A word on this clone: This CDR3 is also generated by other DNA sequences in the sample. V gene TRBV27 combines with J gene TRBJ1-5, with 9 bases identical to TRBD1. Germline CDR1 is MNHEY and CDR2 is SMNVEV (reference sequence). The CDR3 spans 14 residues. Germline trimming cut 5 bases from V and 6 bases from J; bases unmatched to any gene: 5. The DNA for the CDR3 is TGTGCCAGCAGTGCACAGGGGGCGCGTCAGCCCCAGCATTTT. Translating gives CASSAQGARQPQHF.

This sequence joins TRBV6-1 and TRBJ1-6; the D gene is possibly TRBD1 (5 bases). Trimming removed 5 bases at V and 7 bases at J, with 12 bases between. This CDR3 comprises 14 residues. Germline-derived CDR1 and CDR2 are MNHNS and SASEGT. The CDR3 DNA sequence: TGTGCCAGCAGTCTCCGAAACAGGAATTCACCCCTCCACTTT. As protein: CASSLRNRNSPLHF.